These T cell receptor beta chains were read from a single sample in a study of CXCR3-negative and CXCR3-positive naive CD8 T cells. TCRdb reanalyzed the 5' RACE reads, giving one entry per CDR3 protein sequence and no DNA. The sample has about 84,000 distinct CDR3 sequences, and its top ten clones hold roughly 0.64%. Sequenced material: naive CXCR3+ CD8+ T cells from blood. These receptors came from a human donor in good health. Some clones in this sample may be carry-over from other donors' samples. CDR3s include the opening cysteine and the closing phenylalanine or tryptophan.

J gene,V gene,CDR3 protein
TRBJ1-2,TRBV4-3,CASSQDRGQNYGYTF
TRBJ2-5,TRBV25-1,CASSEYRTQSLQETQYF
TRBJ2-7,TRBV28,CASIDWGNYEQYF
TRBJ2-1,TRBV6-4,CASSDGTGGNEQFF
TRBJ1-1,TRBV7-9,CASSTQAGTVNTEAFF
TRBJ2-7,TRBV7-9,CASSLDPGVREQYF
TRBJ2-5,TRBV7-2,CASSLFGETETQYF
TRBJ1-1,TRBV7-9,CASSLLVEAGEAFF
TRBJ2-3,TRBV29-1,CSVVFSGSPRDTQYF
TRBJ2-5,TRBV5-1,CANPKDKRETQYF
TRBJ2-1,TRBV3-1,CASSQDLYRDNEQFF
TRBJ2-2,TRBV4-2,CASNLGRGLNTGELFF
TRBJ1-1,TRBV12-3/TRBV12-4,CASSSTRAGTEAFF
TRBJ2-7,TRBV15,CATSRDLRGEQYF
TRBJ2-5,TRBV7-6,CASSPGYQETQYF
TRBJ2-1,TRBV6-6,CASSTEDNEQFF
TRBJ2-7,TRBV7-9,CASNIDGYKVQQYF
TRBJ2-1,TRBV3-1,CASSQDRNPCNEQFF
TRBJ2-1,TRBV3-1,CASSQVFGPYNEQFF
TRBJ2-7,TRBV4-3,CASSQGSVYEQYF
TRBJ2-7,TRBV20-1,CSAPDRETYEQYF
TRBJ2-7,TRBV27,CASSLRQGAYEQYF
TRBJ1-1,TRBV9,CASSVGQGGLTEAFF
TRBJ2-1,TRBV12-3/TRBV12-4,CASSFVVATPDEQFF
TRBJ2-2,TRBV29-1,CSVTGGGGELFF
TRBJ2-1,TRBV29-1,CSAKAGGGGYNEQFF
TRBJ2-1,TRBV29-1,CSVVTAYNEQFF
TRBJ2-1,TRBV12-3/TRBV12-4,CASSPGPGGANEQFF
TRBJ2-3,TRBV11-2,CASSWAPDTQYF
TRBJ2-7,TRBV7-9,CASSLSTGYEQYF
TRBJ2-3,TRBV12-3/TRBV12-4,CASSFFGGGPRDTQYF
TRBJ1-6,TRBV4-2,CASSQVVGSSYNSPLHF
TRBJ2-7,TRBV29-1,CSVSHGRAVSYEQYF
TRBJ1-2,TRBV27,CASSLSNTNYGYTF
TRBJ2-3,TRBV4-3,CASSQGDRDTDTQYF
TRBJ1-2,TRBV12-3/TRBV12-4,CASSPDGGAYGYTF
TRBJ2-1,TRBV13,CASSLAVSPYNEQFF
TRBJ2-5,TRBV27,CASSFLREGGQETQYF
TRBJ1-1,TRBV12-3/TRBV12-4,CASSFLSGGLEAFF
TRBJ2-1,TRBV20-1,CSARTPGGSEQFF
TRBJ2-1,TRBV29-1,CSGMTSTDNEQFF
TRBJ2-1,TRBV25-1,CASSAPGTGLTNEQFF
TRBJ2-7,TRBV10-3,CAIMESDEQYF
TRBJ1-2,TRBV29-1,CSVEGVGQEWDYGYTF
TRBJ1-1,TRBV4-1,CASSQTDRGLTEAFF
TRBJ2-1,TRBV9,CASSVEGRRGGPEQFF
TRBJ2-7,TRBV5-1,CASKRGSTYEQYF
TRBJ2-3,TRBV7-3,CASSSMTTDTQYF
TRBJ2-7,TRBV29-1,CSVLTGSSYEQYF
TRBJ1-1,TRBV19,CASNSLPGLTEAFF
TRBJ2-1,TRBV20-1,CSARVGLYSENNEQFF
TRBJ2-7,TRBV29-1,CSVVLSRTGGYEQYF
TRBJ2-2,TRBV7-3,CASSSSLNTGELFF
TRBJ2-3,TRBV13,CASSLFVSTPDTQYF
TRBJ2-2,TRBV28,CAGQGDTGELFF
TRBJ2-5,TRBV14,CASSQVKRGGETQYF